This entry lists 7 T cell receptor beta chains sequenced from one sample in a study of shared clonotypes between healthy human individuals. Some clones are missing from TCRdb's copy, which holds only in-frame ones; the method was immunoSEQ multiplex PCR. The sample consists of some 1 million clones, 70% to 80% of them appearing once. Sample: memory CD4+ T cells sorted from blood. The subset: CD45RA-negative fraction. The receptor set was obtained from a man between 18 and 35 years old in good health.

V gene TRBV19 combines with J gene TRBJ1-1; D remains ambiguous. V was shortened by 6 bases and J by 3 bases, with 17 bases between the two germline ends. Per germline, CDR1 LNHDA and CDR2 SQIVND (reference sequence). The CDR3 is 15 amino acids. CDR3 amino acids: CASRRSSMGHTEAFF. The CDR3 nucleotides are TGTGCCAGTAGGAGGAGCTCGATGGGCCACACTGAAGCTTTCTTT.

This sequence joins TRBV2 and TRBJ1-3, with 9 bases aligning to TRBD1. J was trimmed by 4 bases and V by 7 bases; bases with no gene match: 8. Germline V gene data show CDR1 as SNHLY and CDR2 as FYNNEI. The CDR3 is 15 residues long. The CDR3 here is CASTTSGQGGNTIYF. In DNA, the CDR3 is TGTGCCAGCACGACGTCGGGACAGGGAGGAAACACCATATATTTT.

Concerning this clone itself: A far larger clone is a single base away, which makes a read error likely. The sample contains more than one DNA sequence encoding this CDR3. The chain couples TRBV7-9 to TRBJ2-5, with 7 bases aligning to TRBD1. J was trimmed by 2 bases and V by 3 bases; bases with no gene match: 6. This CDR3 is built from 15 residues. Per germline, CDR1 SEHNR and CDR2 FQNEAQ (reference sequence). The CDR3 nucleotides read TGTGCCAGCAGCTTGGCCCGACAGGGTCAAGAGACCCAGTACTTC. Protein product: CASSLARQGQETQYF.

The chain uses TRBV5-6 and TRBJ2-3; 10 positions agree with TRBD2. CDR3 length: 16 residues. Unmatched junction bases numbered 10, after V lost 4 bases and J lost 5 bases. Per the germline V gene, CDR1 is SGHDT and CDR2 is YYEEEE. CDR3: CASSAGLAETGDTQYF. CDR3 DNA sequence: TGTGCCAGCAGCGCCGGACTAGCGGAAACGGGAGATACGCAGTATTTT.

This clone showed up just once. The chain combines TRBV9 with TRBJ2-3, with D tentatively TRBD1 or TRBD2 (5 bases each). The CDR3 has 14 amino acids. V was pared by 3 bases and J by 5 bases, with 13 bases between. Per germline, CDR1 SGDLS and CDR2 YYNGEE. The CDR3 nucleotides read TGTGCCAGCAGCGCTTCAACTGGGGGAGATACGCAGTATTTT. It translates to CASSASTGGDTQYF.

J is TRBJ2-5 and V is TRBV7-8; D is ambiguous. The CDR3 covers 11 residues. V gave up 4 bases and J gave up 5 bases, with 5 bases separating them. Per germline, CDR1 SGHVS and CDR2 FQNEAQ. The CDR3 DNA is TGTGCCAGCAGCTCCGGTGAGACCCAGTACTTC. Its translation is CASSSGETQYF.

This clone was seen once. The chain combines TRBV11-2 with TRBJ1-1; the D gene is possibly TRBD1 (5 bases). Germline loops: CDR1 SGHAT, CDR2 FQNNGV. This CDR3 spans 16 amino acids. V dropped 1 base and J dropped 3 bases, with 15 bases sitting between them. The CDR3 region has the DNA TGTGCCAGCAGCTTAGGCCCAGGGCTGGGGGACACTGAAGCTTTCTTT. Protein: CASSLGPGLGDTEAFF.